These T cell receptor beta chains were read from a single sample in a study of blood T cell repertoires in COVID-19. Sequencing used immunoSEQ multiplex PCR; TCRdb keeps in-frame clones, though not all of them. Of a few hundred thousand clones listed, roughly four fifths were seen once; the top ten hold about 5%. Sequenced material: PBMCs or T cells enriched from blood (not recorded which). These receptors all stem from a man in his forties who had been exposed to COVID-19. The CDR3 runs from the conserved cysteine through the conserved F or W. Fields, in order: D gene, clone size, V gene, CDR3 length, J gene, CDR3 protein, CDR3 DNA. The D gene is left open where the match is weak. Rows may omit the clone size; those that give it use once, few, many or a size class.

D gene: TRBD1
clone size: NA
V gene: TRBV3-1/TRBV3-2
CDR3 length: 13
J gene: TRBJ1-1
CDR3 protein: CASSRSQGGEAFF
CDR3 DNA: TGTGCCAGCAGCCGATCGCAGGGGGGAGAGGCTTTCTTT

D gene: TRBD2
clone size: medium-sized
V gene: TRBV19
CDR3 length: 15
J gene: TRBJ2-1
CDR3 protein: CASSALAGGVNEQFF
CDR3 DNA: TGTGCCAGTAGTGCCCTAGCGGGAGGTGTCAATGAGCAGTTCTTC

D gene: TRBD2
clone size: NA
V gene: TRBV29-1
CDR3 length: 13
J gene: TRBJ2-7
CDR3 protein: CSVGRGEAYEQYF
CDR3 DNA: TGCAGCGTCGGACGGGGGGAGGCCTACGAGCAGTACTTC

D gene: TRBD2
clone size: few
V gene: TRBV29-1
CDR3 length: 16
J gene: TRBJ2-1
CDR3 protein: CSVEDRPPSGDNEQFF
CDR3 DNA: TGCAGCGTTGAAGATCGGCCCCCTAGCGGGGACAATGAGCAGTTCTTC

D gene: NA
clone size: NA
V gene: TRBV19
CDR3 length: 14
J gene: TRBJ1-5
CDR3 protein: CASKSGDWDQPQHF
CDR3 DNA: TGTGCCAGTAAGTCAGGGGATTGGGATCAGCCCCAGCATTTT

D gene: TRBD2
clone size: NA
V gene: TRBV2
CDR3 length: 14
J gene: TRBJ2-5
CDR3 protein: CASRGRTSQRTQYF
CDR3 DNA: TGTGCCAGCAGGGGACGGACTAGCCAGAGGACCCAGTACTTC

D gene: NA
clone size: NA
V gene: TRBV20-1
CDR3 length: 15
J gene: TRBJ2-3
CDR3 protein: CSASTIAAFTDTQYF
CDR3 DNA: TGCAGTGCTAGTACGATAGCGGCTTTCACGGATACGCAGTATTTT

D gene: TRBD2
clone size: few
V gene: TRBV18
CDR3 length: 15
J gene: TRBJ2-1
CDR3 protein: CASSSGLAGGNEQFF
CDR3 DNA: TGTGCCAGCTCATCAGGACTAGCGGGAGGCAATGAGCAGTTCTTC

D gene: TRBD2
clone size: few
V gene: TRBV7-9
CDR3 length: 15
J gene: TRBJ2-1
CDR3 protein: CASSSWTSGPNEQFF
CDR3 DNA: TGTGCCAGCAGCTCCTGGACTAGCGGCCCCAATGAGCAGTTCTTC

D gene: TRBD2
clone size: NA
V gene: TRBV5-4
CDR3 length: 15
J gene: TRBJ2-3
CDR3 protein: CASLPGRTSTDTQYF
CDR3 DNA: TGTGCCAGCCTGCCCGGGAGGACCAGCACAGATACGCAGTATTTT

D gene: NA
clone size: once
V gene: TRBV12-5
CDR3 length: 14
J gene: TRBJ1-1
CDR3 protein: CASGLKTGNTEAFF
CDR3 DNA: TGTGCTAGTGGTTTGAAGACTGGGAACACTGAAGCTTTCTTT

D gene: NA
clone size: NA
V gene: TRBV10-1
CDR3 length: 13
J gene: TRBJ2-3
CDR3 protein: CASSRLPRNTQYF
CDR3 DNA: TGCGCCAGCAGTAGACTACCTCGCAACACGCAGTATTTT

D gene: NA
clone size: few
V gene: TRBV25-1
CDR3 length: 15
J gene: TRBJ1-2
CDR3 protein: CASSEWKGEREGYTF
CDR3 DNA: TGTGCCAGCAGTGAATGGAAGGGGGAGAGGGAGGGCTACACCTTC

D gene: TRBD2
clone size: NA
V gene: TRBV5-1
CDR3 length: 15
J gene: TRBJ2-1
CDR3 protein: CASSFRAGGLNEQFF
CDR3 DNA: TGCGCCAGCAGCTTCCGAGCGGGAGGGTTGAATGAGCAGTTCTTC

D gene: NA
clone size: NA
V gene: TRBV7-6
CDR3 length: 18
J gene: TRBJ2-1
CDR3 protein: CASSLGGLGSGVYNEQFF
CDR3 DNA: TGTGCCAGCAGCTTAGGAGGCCTGGGTAGCGGAGTGTACAATGAGCAGTTCTTC

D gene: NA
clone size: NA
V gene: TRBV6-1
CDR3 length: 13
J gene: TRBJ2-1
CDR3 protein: CASSEAERNEQFF
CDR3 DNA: TGTGCCAGCAGTGAAGCCGAGCGCAATGAGCAGTTCTTC

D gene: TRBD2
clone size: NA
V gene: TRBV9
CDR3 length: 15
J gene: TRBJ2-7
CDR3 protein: CASSVDSSGSYEQYF
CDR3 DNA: TGTGCCAGCAGCGTAGACTCCAGCGGGAGCTACGAGCAGTACTTC

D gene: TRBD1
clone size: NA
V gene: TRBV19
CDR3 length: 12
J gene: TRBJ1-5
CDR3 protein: CASSDRDQPQHF
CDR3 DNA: TGTGCCAGTAGCGACAGGGATCAGCCCCAGCATTTT

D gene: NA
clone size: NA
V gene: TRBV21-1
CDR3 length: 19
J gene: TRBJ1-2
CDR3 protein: CASSSYIRPGQGPNYGYTF
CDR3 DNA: TGTGCCAGCAGCTCCTACATCCGCCCGGGACAGGGACCTAACTATGGCTACACCTTC

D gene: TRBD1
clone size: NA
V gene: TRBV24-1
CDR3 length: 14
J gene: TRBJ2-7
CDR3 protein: CATSAGQGVHEQYF
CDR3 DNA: TGTGCCACCAGTGCAGGACAGGGGGTACACGAGCAGTACTTC

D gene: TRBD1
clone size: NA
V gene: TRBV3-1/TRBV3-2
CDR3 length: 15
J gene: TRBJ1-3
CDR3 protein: CASSQQGDRGNTIYF
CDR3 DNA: TGTGCCAGCAGCCAACAAGGGGACAGGGGAAACACCATATATTTT

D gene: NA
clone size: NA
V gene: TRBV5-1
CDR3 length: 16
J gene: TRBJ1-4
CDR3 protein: CASSPGDIATNEKLFF
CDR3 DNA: TGCGCCAGCAGCCCCGGGGACATCGCAACTAATGAAAAACTGTTTTTT

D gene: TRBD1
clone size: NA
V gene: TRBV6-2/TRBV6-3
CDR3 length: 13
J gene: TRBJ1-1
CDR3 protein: CASSIRTGTEAFF
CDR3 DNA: TGTGCCAGCAGTATCAGGACAGGAACTGAAGCTTTCTTT

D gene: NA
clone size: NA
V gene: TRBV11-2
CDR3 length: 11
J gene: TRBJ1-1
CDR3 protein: CASTPTEEAFF
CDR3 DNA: TGTGCCAGCACCCCGACAGAGGAAGCTTTCTTT

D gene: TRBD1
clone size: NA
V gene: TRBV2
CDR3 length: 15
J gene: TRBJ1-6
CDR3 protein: CASRGPGTGESPLHF
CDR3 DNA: TGTGCCAGCAGGGGCCCCGGGACAGGGGAGTCACCCCTCCACTTT